A single sample gave rise to the 8 T cell receptor beta chains below, sequenced in a study of response to subunit inactivated influenza vaccine. TCRdb processed the RT-PCR reads anew with MiXCR; each CDR3 protein has one entry. Of roughly 700,000 distinct CDR3 sequences in the sample, approximately 14% were seen once. This specimen consisted of PBMCs from blood, obtained 11 to 12 days after vaccination. All receptors come from a man in his fifties or sixties who received an inactivated influenza vaccine.

V is TRBV20-1 and J is TRBJ1-1; D ambiguous. Trimming took 2 bases from V and 2 from J, leaving 12 bases between them. CDR1 is DFQATT, CDR2 SNEGSKA, per germline (reference sequence). This CDR3 has 14 amino acids. The CDR3 region has the DNA TGCAGTGCTAGACCCCCGCTGCTTAACACTGAAGCTTTCTTT. Protein sequence: CSARPPLLNTEAFF.

This clonotype was recorded many times. This chain links TRBV4-3 with TRBJ2-1; 12 positions agree with TRBD2. J was trimmed by 10 bases and V by 0 bases; bases with no gene match: 4. Looked up from germline, CDR1 is LGHNA and CDR2 is YSLEER. The CDR3 totals 15 residues. The CDR3 DNA follows: TGCGCCAGCAGCCAAGATGCCGGACTAGCGGGAGAGCAGTTCTTC. Its translation is CASSQDAGLAGEQFF.

This clonotype turned up a few times. The chain recombines TRBV5-6 with TRBJ2-7; 8 bases agree with TRBD1. CDR1 SGHDT and CDR2 YYEEEE come from the germline V gene. The junction had 8 bases not matched to a gene; V was cut back by 2 bases and J by 7 bases. This CDR3 spans 14 amino acids. The CDR3 loop reads CASSFTGGTGEQYF. The CDR3 bases are TGTGCCAGCAGCTTTACAGGGGGAACGGGGGAGCAGTACTTC.

This clonotype turned up a few times. V is TRBV29-1 and J is TRBJ2-1; D is undetermined. The CDR3 loop spans 11 amino acids. Trimming took 2 bases from V and 8 from J, leaving 7 bases between them. The germline V gene has CDR1 SQVTM and CDR2 ANQGSEA. This CDR3 reads CSVELGHEQFF. The CDR3 region has the DNA TGCAGCGTTGAACTTGGCCATGAGCAGTTCTTC.

At least ten counts were recorded for this clonotype. The V call is TRBV6-5, the J call TRBJ2-5; D may be TRBD1 (6 bases). The CDR3 is 14 residues long. V lost 1 base, J lost 5 bases, and 11 bases lay in between. The germline V gene encodes CDR1 MNHEY and CDR2 SVGAGI. The CDR3 protein is CASSYFGQLETQYF. CDR3 nucleotide sequence: TGTGCCAGCAGTTACTTTGGACAGTTGGAGACCCAGTACTTC.

This clonotype has more than one count but fewer than ten. The V call is TRBV9, the J call TRBJ2-5; no reliable D call. Germline CDR1 SGDLS, CDR2 YYNGEE. The length of the CDR3 is 14 residues. V shed 3 bases and J shed 5 bases, with 14 bases lying between them. CDR3 protein: CASSGGPPAETQYF. CDR3 in DNA: TGTGCCAGCAGCGGGGGTCCACCGGCGGAGACCCAGTACTTC.

In its sample, this clonotype was seen a few times. The gene calls are TRBV6-1 and TRBJ1-1; D remains ambiguous. Trimming pared 6 bases from V and 1 base from J, leaving 12 bases between. CDR1 and CDR2 from the germline V gene are MNHNS and SASEGT. The CDR3 extends over 14 amino acids. The CDR3: CASSSKGKNTEAFF. The CDR3 DNA reads as TGTGCCAGCAGCTCGAAAGGGAAGAACACTGAAGCTTTCTTT.

This clonotype has a single count. V is TRBV6-2 or TRBV6-3 and J is TRBJ2-3; D is undetermined. Germline V lookup: CDR1 MNHEY, CDR2 SVGEGT. The length of the CDR3 is 15 residues. V dropped 2 bases and J dropped 1 base, with 10 bases sitting between them. The CDR3 region is CASSYTRRGTDTQYF. CDR3 nucleotides: TGTGCCAGCAGTTACACCCGTCGGGGCACAGATACGCAGTATTTT.